The 29 T cell receptor beta chains in this list originate from one sample, sequenced in a study of T cell responses to AZD1222 COVID-19 vaccine. Using immunoSEQ multiplex PCR, the repertoire was profiled, and TCRdb retains in-frame clones only, with some absent. The data show around 210,000 clones, with around 94% seen just once and 1.7% held by the top ten. Sequenced here: peripheral blood, sampled 28 days after the second dose of the MenACWY control vaccine. Receptors originate from an adult who received the MenACWY meningococcal vaccine as a control.

In nucleotides, the CDR3 is TGTGCCAGCAGTTTAGGTCCCACGAATCAGCCCCAGCATTTT. It is translated as CASSLGPTNQPQHF. This chain connects TRBV27 to TRBJ1-5; no reliable D call. The germline V gene encodes CDR1 MNHEY and CDR2 SMNVEV (reference sequence). Trimming took 2 bases from V and 4 from J, leaving 9 bases between them. The CDR3 runs 14 residues.

CDR3: CASRPSGTTTDTQYF. CDR3 DNA: TGCGCCAGCAGGCCCTCCGGGACAACCACAGATACGCAGTATTTT. V usage is TRBV5-1 and J usage is TRBJ2-3; possibly TRBD1 for D (6 bases). V was clipped by 5 bases and J by 2 bases, with 15 bases between them. Germline lookup yields CDR1 SGHRS and CDR2 YFSETQ. CDR3 length: 15 residues.

The V call is TRBV28, the J call TRBJ2-7, with D perhaps matching TRBD2 (5 bases). V was trimmed by 6 bases and J by 3 bases, leaving 9 bases between them. The CDR3 totals 12 residues. Looked up from germline, CDR1 is MDHEN and CDR2 is SYDVKM. The CDR3 loop is CASRLGDYEQYF. The CDR3 DNA reads as TGTGCCAGCAGACTAGGTGACTACGAGCAGTACTTC.

The gene calls are TRBV10-3 and TRBJ1-1, with unresolved D. The CDR3 runs to 14 residues. The ends were cut back, 3 bases at V and 3 bases at J, with 11 bases in the middle. Germline assignment: CDR1 ENHRY and CDR2 SYGVKD. The CDR3 DNA follows: TGTGCCATCAGTGACCCCGGGAGGGACACTGAAGCTTTCTTT. This encodes CAISDPGRDTEAFF.

This clone came up once. The chain recombines TRBV30 with TRBJ1-5, with D unresolved. CDR1 is GTSNPN and CDR2 is SVGIG in the germline V gene (reference sequence). Trimming pared 3 bases from V and 7 bases from J, leaving 16 bases between. This CDR3 spans 14 amino acids. The CDR3 coding sequence is TGTGCCTGGAGCGCCGGGCTGCTCGGACAGCCCCAGCATTTT. This gives the protein CAWSAGLLGQPQHF.

This rearrangement joins TRBV10-1 to TRBJ2-7, with 14 bases fitting TRBD2. The CDR3 is 20 amino acids. V was clipped by 3 bases and J by 3 bases; unmatched bases: 16. Germline-derived CDR1 and CDR2 are WNHNN and SYGVQD (reference sequence). CDR3 sequence (DNA): TGCGCCAGCAGTGAAGTTAAGGAGGCGGGGACTAGCGGGGGACACTACGAGCAGTACTTC. Translated: CASSEVKEAGTSGGHYEQYF.

This chain uses TRBV7-2 with TRBJ2-2; D call uncertain. The CDR3 spans 13 residues. V was shortened by 5 bases and J by 2 bases, with 6 bases between the two germline ends. Per germline, CDR1 SGHTA and CDR2 FQGNSA. This chain's CDR3 is CASSRENTGELFF. The CDR3 DNA is TGTGCCAGCAGCAGGGAAAACACCGGGGAGCTGTTTTTT.

This chain links TRBV10-3 with TRBJ2-1, with 10 bases fitting TRBD2. Per the germline V gene, CDR1 is ENHRY and CDR2 is SYGVKD. CDR3 length: 16 amino acids. Trimming took 3 bases from V and 3 from J; bases not matched to a gene: 5. CDR3 coding DNA: TGTGCCATCAGTGACCCTACTAGCGGGATCTACAATGAGCAGTTCTTC. The encoded protein is CAISDPTSGIYNEQFF.

The chain carries TRBV20-1 and TRBJ2-7; D gene uncertain. The CDR3 is 11 residues long. V lost 2 bases, J lost 6 bases, and 8 bases lay in between. CDR1 and CDR2 (germline): DFQATT, SNEGSKA (reference sequence). CDR3 sequence: CSARLAIEQYF. The DNA for the CDR3 is TGCAGTGCTAGACTTGCCATCGAGCAGTACTTC.

This chain joins TRBV28 and TRBJ1-1; TRBD1 might be the D (6 bases). V was cut by 5 bases and J by 8 bases, with 12 bases left in between. The germline gives CDR1 MDHEN, CDR2 SYDVKM. This CDR3 contains 12 residues. The CDR3 DNA is TGTGCCAGCAGTCCGCCGGGGGGCGAAGCTTTCTTT. It translates to CASSPPGGEAFF.

CDR3 loop: CASSRGTGFNYGYTF. CDR3 DNA: TGCGCCAGCAGCCGTGGGACGGGCTTCAACTATGGCTACACCTTC. This chain uses TRBV5-1 with TRBJ1-2, with D possibly being TRBD1 (5 bases). V lost 4 bases to trimming and J lost 2 bases, with 15 bases between them. This CDR3 comprises 15 residues. From germline, CDR1 is SGHRS and CDR2 YFSETQ.

J is TRBJ2-7 and V is TRBV7-9, with D possibly matching TRBD1 (5 bases). The V end lost 1 base, the J end lost 4 bases, and 11 bases lay between the germline ends. Looked up from germline, CDR1 is SEHNR and CDR2 is FQNEAQ (reference sequence). This CDR3 spans 14 amino acids. CDR3 residues: CASSLGPQGYEQYF. The CDR3 bases are TGTGCCAGCAGCTTAGGTCCGCAGGGTTACGAGCAGTACTTC.

CDR3 DNA sequence: TGTGCCAGCAGCTTAGTAGCAGGCGACTATAGCAATCAGCCCCAGCATTTT. This gives the protein CASSLVAGDYSNQPQHF. V gene TRBV7-6 combines with J gene TRBJ1-5; no definite D call. The CDR3 is 17 amino acids. Trimming pared 1 base from V and 0 bases from J, leaving 13 bases between. The germline CDR1 and CDR2 sequences are SGHVS and FNYEAQ.

Comment on this clone: This specimen includes other DNA sequences encoding the same CDR3. J is TRBJ1-1 and V is TRBV30; no reliable D call. CDR3 length: 11 residues. Germline V gives CDR1 GTSNPN, CDR2 SVGIG (reference sequence). The ends were cut back, 0 bases at V and 6 bases at J, with 5 bases in the middle. DNA for the CDR3: TGTGCCTGGAGTGTACGCGCTGAAGCTTTCTTT. Its translation: CAWSVRAEAFF.

This chain links TRBV7-2 with TRBJ1-1; D remains ambiguous. Germline-derived CDR1 and CDR2 are SGHTA and FQGNSA. The V gene lost 5 bases and the J gene lost 2 bases, with 9 bases spanning the gap. The CDR3 loop spans 13 amino acids. CDR3 in DNA: TGTGCCAGCAGCCCCGGGATCAACACTGAAGCTTTCTTT. Encoded protein: CASSPGINTEAFF. The whole variable domain, filled in from reference TRBV7-2 and TRBJ1-1, reads GAGVSQSPSNKVTEKGKDVELRCDPISGHTALYWYRQSLGQGLEFLIYFQGNSAPDKSGLPSDRFSAERTGGSVSTLTIQRTQQEDSAVYLCASSPGINTEAFFGQGTRLTVV.

This clone is a singleton in its sample. The chain combines TRBV9 with TRBJ2-1; D remains unclear. The CDR3 sequence is 13 residues long. Trimming took off 0 bases at V and 6 bases at J, with 7 bases between the two ends. Looked up from germline, CDR1 is SGDLS and CDR2 is YYNGEE. The CDR3 region has the DNA TGTGCCAGCAGCGTAGGCCCGTTCAATGAGCAGTTCTTC. Its translation: CASSVGPFNEQFF.

The DNA of the CDR3 is TGTGCCAGCAGCCAAGGGTCGACACGTACAGGAGAGACCCAGTACTTC. Its translation: CASSQGSTRTGETQYF. The J gene is TRBJ2-5, the V gene TRBV14, with a tentative D call TRBD1 (5 bases). The CDR3 length is 16 residues. CDR1 and CDR2 from the germline V gene are SGHDN and FVKESK. V lost 1 base to trimming and J lost 4 bases, with 16 bases between them.

The chain couples TRBV4-2 to TRBJ1-2; tentative D call: TRBD1 (5 bases). This CDR3 has 15 amino acids. V gave up 0 bases and J gave up 3 bases, with 11 bases separating them. The germline gives CDR1 LGHNA, CDR2 YNFKEQ. The CDR3 DNA sequence: TGTGCCAGCAGCCAAGAGTTCGGGGGAGACTATGGCTACACCTTC. It encodes CASSQEFGGDYGYTF.

This rearrangement joins TRBV3-1 (or the pseudogene TRBV3-2) to TRBJ1-2; 8 bases are shared with TRBD1. The length of the CDR3 is 15 residues. After removal of 2 bases from V and 8 bases from J, the junction contained 10 bases not matched to a gene. Germline CDR1 and CDR2: LGHDT and YNNKEL (reference sequence). Written as DNA, the CDR3 is TGTGCCAGCAGCCAATCCTTCCAGGGGGCGCGGGGCTACACCTTC. Protein product: CASSQSFQGARGYTF.

This clone was observed once. The rearrangement uses TRBV3-1 (or the pseudogene TRBV3-2) and TRBJ1-1; no reliable D call. Germline CDR1 LGHDT, CDR2 YNNKEL (reference sequence). The ends were cut back, 0 bases at V and 6 bases at J, with 8 bases in the middle. The length of the CDR3 is 13 residues. CDR3 coding DNA: TGTGCCAGCAGCCAAGATCTCGGAGCTGAAGCTTTCTTT. Translated, it gives CASSQDLGAEAFF.

The genes are TRBV13 and TRBJ2-7; D unresolved. V lost 5 bases and J lost 3, with 8 bases in between. The length of the CDR3 is 12 residues. CDR1 is PRHDT and CDR2 is FYEKMQ in the germline V gene (reference sequence). The CDR3 DNA reads as TGTGCCAGCAGCCGTAACAGCTACGAGCAGTACTTC. Translated, it gives CASSRNSYEQYF.

The chain recombines TRBV28 with TRBJ2-7, with 9 bases lining up with TRBD1. CDR1 is MDHEN, CDR2 SYDVKM, per germline. There are 14 residues in the CDR3. V lost 3 bases and J lost 3; bases outside the gene matches: 3. The CDR3: CASSFGDRDYEQYF. In nucleotides, the CDR3 is TGTGCCAGCAGTTTTGGGGACAGGGACTACGAGCAGTACTTC. Full variable domain (rest looked up from reference TRBV28 and TRBJ2-7): DVKVTQSSRYLVKRTGEKVFLECVQDMDHENMFWYRQDPGLGLRLIYFSYDVKMKEKGDIPEGYSVSREKKERFSLILESASTNQTSMYLCASSFGDRDYEQYFGPGTRLTVT.

The rearrangement joins TRBV5-8 to TRBJ2-7; either TRBD1 or TRBD2 may fit D (5 bases each). This CDR3 is 15 amino acids long. Between the trimmed V and J ends, which lost 0 bases and 2 bases, there was a span of 12 bases. CDR1 is SGHTS and CDR2 is YDEGEE in the germline V gene. CDR3 sequence: CASSLVRQGPYEQYF. The CDR3 nucleotides read TGTGCCAGCAGCTTGGTGAGGCAGGGACCCTACGAGCAGTACTTC.

There are a few counts of this clone. The chain employs TRBV5-1 and TRBJ1-6, with a tentative D call TRBD1 (6 bases). Per germline, CDR1 SGHRS and CDR2 YFSETQ. Trimming cost V 3 bases and J 8 bases, with 12 bases left between them. The CDR3 length is 14 residues. The CDR3 loop is CASSSQGNDSPLHF. The CDR3 coding sequence is TGCGCCAGCAGCTCACAGGGAAATGATTCACCCCTCCACTTT.

Notes on this clone: Other DNA sequences within the sample encode an identical CDR3. This chain joins TRBV27 and TRBJ2-7, with 10 bases lining up with TRBD1. Per germline, CDR1 MNHEY and CDR2 SMNVEV (reference sequence). This CDR3 contains 13 residues. The V and J ends lost 6 bases and 4 bases, in that order; junction bases with no gene match: 3. The DNA of the CDR3 is TGTGCCAGCAGCCCGGGACAGGGGTACGAGCAGTACTTC. Translation: CASSPGQGYEQYF.

As to this clone: This CDR3 is also generated by other DNA sequences in the sample. The genes are TRBV5-6 and TRBJ1-6; D is unclear. Trimming left V 2 bases short and J 7 bases short, with 4 bases between. Per germline, CDR1 SGHDT and CDR2 YYEEEE. This CDR3 region has 12 residues. The CDR3 DNA reads as TGTGCCAGCAGCTTTGGGAATTCACCCCTCCACTTT. Protein sequence: CASSFGNSPLHF.

This chain links TRBV7-9 with TRBJ1-1; D ambiguous. Trimming took 3 bases from V and 7 from J, leaving 9 bases between them. The CDR3 contains 12 residues. From germline, CDR1 is SEHNR and CDR2 FQNEAQ (reference sequence). DNA of the CDR3: TGTGCCAGCAGCTTGGATGGAATTGAAGCTTTCTTT. This encodes CASSLDGIEAFF.

V gene TRBV7-7 combines with J gene TRBJ2-7; 10 bases are shared with TRBD1. CDR3 length: 13 residues. Germline V gives CDR1 SSHAT, CDR2 FNYEAQ (reference sequence). V trimming: 4 bases; J trimming: 6 bases; junction bases outside the gene matches: 3. CDR3 sequence reads: CASSSDRGREQYF. CDR3 DNA sequence: TGTGCCAGCAGCTCCGACAGGGGGCGCGAGCAGTACTTC.

The chain employs TRBV29-1 and TRBJ2-1; the match to TRBD1 covers 9 bases. V was pared by 0 bases and J by 5 bases, with 14 bases of the junction left unmatched. This CDR3 has 18 residues. The germline gives CDR1 SQVTM, CDR2 ANQGSEA. The CDR3 loop is CSVEDIPERDRVNNEQFF. The CDR3 DNA sequence: TGCAGCGTTGAAGATATTCCGGAGCGGGACAGGGTTAACAATGAGCAGTTCTTC.